Below, one TCR beta chain is given with its context. Its antigen remains unidentified. No much larger clone is present one base from it, and per-base qualities are unavailable. The protocol used for the library was 5' RACE. This sample was sequenced with an Illumina HiSeq 2500. The second PCR ran for roughly 7 to 12 cycles and used a J-beta primer mix along with a sample-barcoded 5' primer. Each TCR beta cDNA molecule received a unique molecular identifier from a template-switch 5' adaptor carrying 12 random nucleotides. At least 2.5 million CDR3-containing paired-end reads were obtained from each sample. The Mint cDNA synthesis kit, primed by a TRBC-specific oligonucleotide, was used to synthesize first-strand cDNA from all RNA. After uracil-DNA glycosylase treatment, a first 18-cycle PCR used universal primers M1SS and BC2_uni_R on all cDNA. Turning to the authors' computational methods: Each sample was normalized by randomly selecting 1 million high-quality reads, each carrying a distinct molecular identifier. Reads with shared molecular identifiers were discarded instead of being binned into consensus sequences. MiTCR, set to a Q25 quality threshold and the strictest error-elimination algorithm, was used for CDR3 identification, clonotype clustering and error correction. A nonparametric unseen species model using Euler transformation provided a lower-bound estimate of total TCR beta diversity. TCRdb applied fastp at Q25 and MiXCR to the public reads, then kept only in-frame beta chains. Each entry is one CDR3 protein sequence, shown with its most common DNA and genes. These V and J calls originate from TCRdb's pipeline instead of the authors' own analysis. The sample table records about 760,000 distinct CDR3 sequences; roughly 25% of these occur just once. 8% to 10% of the sample is in the top ten clones.

These data are taken from a study of blood T cells in healthy people across ages (dated by TCRdb to between 2015 and 2017). For context, the study as a whole: In model experiments, roughly one uniquely barcoded TCR beta cDNA molecule per two T cells was captured by template switching. Donors were grouped into four age groups: young (average approximately 16 years), middle-aged (less than 40), aged (62) and long-lived (approximately 78). For two donors (one aged 18 to 30 and one aged 80 or older), the study analyzed two additional independent replicas of 1 million unique cDNA reads from the same blood draw. To track age-related changes in TCR beta repertoire diversity, the study relied on deep sequencing normalized with unique cDNA molecular identifiers. Points the paper makes about the study in general: Observed TCR beta diversity correlated strongly with the percentage of naive T cells measured by flow cytometry. Because donor CMV infection status was unknown, age-related changes in expanded clonotypes were potentially confounded. Bulk unsorted PBMC profiling prevented conclusive comparison of naive and antigen-experienced compartments. Estimates of total diversity based on one million sequenced T cells were considered lower bounds and underestimates. Compared with the aged group, the long-lived group had more naive CD4+ T cells, fewer expanded clones and increased TCR diversity, a pattern suggesting age selection. Observed TCR beta diversity per million T cells fell roughly linearly with age, and a significant reduction was already apparent by age approximately 40.

Systemically healthy Caucasian individuals from Russia, some 40 in total and aged roughly 6 to 90 years, were included as donors. Each donor gave 8 to 10 milliliters of peripheral blood, collected into EDTA-treated Vacutainer tubes. Ficoll-Paque density-gradient centrifugation was used to isolate PBMCs, with at least 7 million per sample. Total RNA was extracted from PBMCs with Trizol reagent, with at least 5 micrograms obtained per sample. For every donor, flow cytometry on a PBMC aliquot measured the percentage of naive CD45RAhigh/CD27high T cells. V is shortened by 5 bases, J by 3 bases, and the region joining them spans 17 bases. From the cysteine up to the phenylalanine, the CDR3 has a length of 16 residues. Left in the record is the CDR3 DNA by itself, 48 bases read in frame from the first base. In addition, the sample was reused for a study of T cells of mothers and their children. The second publication reports: The donors were nine systemically healthy Caucasian individuals, made up of three mothers and their six children. cDNA synthesis used all of the extracted RNA, with roughly 1.5 ug of RNA in each 15 ul reaction. In the second PCR, the M1S primer introduced both the sample barcodes and 2-4 random nucleotides. Over 8 million TCR beta CDR3 reads came from each mother, compared with some 3.1 million reads from each child. Thymic selection shapes the output of TCR recombination in a similar way in related and unrelated pairs, and inherited differences have a minor effect. Related mother-child pairs always showed normalized repertoire overlap that was slightly higher than in unrelated mother-child pairs, though the difference was never significant. No persistent microchimeric T cell clones were detected, at a sensitivity of roughly 99 clones per million clonotypes. The study used deep NGS to compare TCR beta repertoires of mothers and children, seeking features distinguishing related mother-child pairs from unrelated individuals. The mean age was about 37 +/- 4 years for the mothers and approximately 11 +/- 4 years for the children. After adapters were ligated using NEBNext reagents, the libraries underwent 100+100 nt paired-end sequencing on an Illumina HiSeq 2000. To prevent cross-contamination, the mother and child libraries were prepared a month apart and were sequenced in separate runs. Each donor had between about 450,000 and 2,200,000 distinct TCR beta clonotypes identified. Naive TCR beta clonotypes were estimated from low-frequency clonotypes matched to each donor's FACS-determined naive share, without sorting.

The sample consisted of blood. The chain was built from TRBV12-3 or TRBV12-4 and TRBJ1-3; perhaps TRBD1 is the D gene, with 5 bases matching. This clonotype was sampled from a boy aged 5-17 years in good health. The CDR3 reads as follows: CASSQLRVMGGNTIYF. Read as DNA, the sequence is TGTGCCAGCAGTCAACTCAGGGTAATGGGTGGAAACACCATATATTTT.